A single sample gave rise to the 17 T cell receptor beta chains below, sequenced in a study of cytomegalovirus exposure and HLA in healthy donors. In the PCR, 60 Vbeta and 13 Jbeta primers were used. Profiling relied on immunoSEQ multiplex PCR, and the TCRdb table lists in-frame clones only, not all of them. The sample lists some 130,000 clones; around 73% were seen once. Sequencing used PBMCs. These receptors came from a man over 45 in good health and CMV-seronegative.

The rearrangement links TRBV7-9 to TRBJ1-1; D is ambiguous. This CDR3 is built from 11 residues. The V gene's germline CDR1 is SEHNR and CDR2 FQNEAQ (reference sequence). The V and J ends lost 2 bases and 8 bases respectively, with 6 bases between them. CDR3 coding DNA: TGTGCCAGCAGCTTAAGCGGGGAAGCTTTCTTT. It is translated as CASSLSGEAFF.

This rearrangement joins TRBV28 to TRBJ2-7; TRBD1 agrees at 8 bases. The CDR3 loop spans 15 amino acids. Germline V CDR1 and CDR2: MDHEN, SYDVKM. Trimming at V came to 6 bases and at J to 1 base, leaving 8 bases not matched to a gene. The CDR3 protein is CASRVRTGSSYEQYF. As DNA, the CDR3 is TGTGCCAGCAGGGTAAGGACAGGGAGTTCCTACGAGCAGTACTTC.

The chain is built from TRBV27 and TRBJ2-1; 11 bases match TRBD2. CDR3 length: 15 residues. The V segment lost 7 bases and the J segment 1 base; nucleotides outside the gene matches: 3. Germline CDR1 reads MNHEY; CDR2 reads SMNVEV (reference sequence). The CDR3 sequence is CASKASGRSYNEQFF. As DNA, the CDR3 is TGTGCCAGCAAGGCTAGCGGGAGGTCCTACAATGAGCAGTTCTTC.

V gene TRBV28 combines with J gene TRBJ2-3; 11 nucleotides line up with TRBD2. The CDR3 has 16 residues. Germline V gene lookup returns CDR1 MDHEN and CDR2 SYDVKM. The ends lost 3 bases at V and 2 bases at J; junction bases unmatched: 4. CDR3 amino acids: CASSFSGGGSTDTQYF. The DNA of the CDR3 is TGTGCCAGCAGTTTTAGCGGGGGGGGATCCACAGATACGCAGTATTTT.

This chain connects TRBV21-1 to TRBJ1-5; the table's D call of TRBD1 was not tested on the DNA. TRBV21-1 is designated a pseudogene. The CDR3 spans 19 residues. CDR3 nucleotides: TGTGCCAGCAGCAAACCCTACGACAGGGGGGAGGTTAACAATCAGCCCCAGCATTTT. Translated, it gives CASSKPYDRGEVNNQPQHF.

This clone appeared once. The germline gene is not matched at one end of the junction; a read error may be the cause. The chain uses TRBV7-2 and TRBJ2-2; 12 bases map to TRBD2. The CDR3 is made up of 16 amino acids. Germline CDR1 SGHTA, CDR2 FQGNSA. The CDR3 coding sequence is TGTGCCAGCAGCCTAGCACTAGCGGGAGGCACCGGGGAGCTGTTTTTT. Residues: CASSLALAGGTGELFF.

The rearrangement links TRBV5-5 to TRBJ2-5; a weak D match, TRBD1 (5 bases). Per germline, CDR1 SGHKS and CDR2 YYEKEE (reference sequence). Trimming left V 1 base short and J 4 bases short, with 14 bases between. This CDR3 contains 15 residues. The chain's CDR3 is CASSLNGQGGETQYF. The CDR3 nucleotides are TGTGCCAGCAGCTTGAACGGGCAGGGCGGAGAGACCCAGTACTTC.

This sequence joins TRBV7-3 and TRBJ2-5; a weak D match, TRBD1 (5 bases). V gave up 4 bases and J gave up 0 bases, with 6 bases separating them. The CDR3 sequence is 13 residues long. Germline V lookup: CDR1 SGHTA, CDR2 FQGTGA. CDR3 in amino acids: CASSWTNQETQYF. The CDR3 region has the DNA TGTGCCAGCAGCTGGACAAACCAAGAGACCCAGTACTTC.

The chain joins TRBV12-5 to TRBJ2-7; 11 bases match TRBD2. J gave up 2 bases and V 5 bases, and 8 bases lay outside the gene matches. Germline V gives CDR1 LGHNT, CDR2 FRNRAP. The CDR3 has 16 amino acids. Here the CDR3 reads CASGTTSGSPPYEQYF. The CDR3 bases are TGTGCTAGTGGTACCACTAGCGGGAGTCCCCCCTACGAGCAGTACTTC. The variable domain in full, completed from reference TRBV12-5 and TRBJ2-7, reads DARVTQTPRHKVTEMGQEVTMRCQPILGHNTVFWYRQTMMQGLELLAYFRNRAPLDDSGMPKDRFSAEMPDATLATLKIQPSEPRDSAVYFCASGTTSGSPPYEQYFGPGTRLTVT.

The sample holds a few counts of this clone. The V gene is TRBV4-3, the J gene TRBJ1-4; TRBD1 agrees at 8 bases. The CDR3 extends over 15 amino acids. CDR1 and CDR2 from the germline V gene are LGHNA and YSLEER. V shed 3 bases and J 8 bases; nucleotides not matched to a gene: 8. CDR3 nucleotides: TGCGCCAGCAGCCAGACGGGACAGGCCGGGGAAAAACTGTTTTTT. The encoded protein is CASSQTGQAGEKLFF.

This chain uses TRBV27 with TRBJ1-6; the D gene is possibly TRBD1 (6 bases). This CDR3 contains 16 residues. V shed 2 bases and J shed 8 bases, with 16 bases lying between them. Germline assignment: CDR1 MNHEY and CDR2 SMNVEV (reference sequence). CDR3 bases: TGTGCCAGCAGTTTAAATGGGAGGGGGGTTTATTCACCCCTCCACTTT. Residues: CASSLNGRGVYSPLHF.

This clone was detected only a few times. The chain combines TRBV28 with TRBJ1-5; TRBD1 is a possible D gene (5 bases). CDR1 is MDHEN, CDR2 SYDVKM, per germline. This CDR3 spans 13 amino acids. Between the trimmed V and J ends, which lost 7 bases and 3 bases, there was a span of 10 bases. CDR3 DNA: TGTGCCAGCAATCGACAGTACAATCAGCCCCAGCATTTT. Its protein is CASNRQYNQPQHF.

The rearrangement links TRBV5-1 to TRBJ2-1, with a weak D call TRBD2 (6 bases). This CDR3 contains 15 residues. Germline V gene data show CDR1 as SGHRS and CDR2 as YFSETQ. The V gene lost 8 bases and the J gene lost 1 base, with 16 bases spanning the gap. The CDR3 sequence is CASEPSSGSYNEQFF. The CDR3 nucleotides read TGCGCCAGTGAACCTAGTAGCGGTTCCTACAATGAGCAGTTCTTC.

CDR3 nucleotide sequence: TGCAGCGTTAGGGGTACAGGGGTAGGCACTGAAGCTTTCTTT. As protein: CSVRGTGVGTEAFF. The chain carries TRBV29-1 and TRBJ1-1, with 7 bases that match TRBD1. Losses at the gene ends were 5 bases for V and 4 bases for J; bases not matched to a gene: 10. The CDR3 has 14 residues. Germline CDR1 SQVTM, CDR2 ANQGSEA.

This chain uses TRBV6-5 with TRBJ2-7; a possible D gene is TRBD2 (5 bases). This CDR3 has 13 amino acids. The germline V gene has CDR1 MNHEY and CDR2 SVGAGI. The germline V and J ends were trimmed by 8 bases and 1 base, with 12 bases remaining between them. The CDR3 reads CASATRDSYEQYF. In DNA form, the CDR3 reads TGTGCCAGCGCTACTAGGGATTCCTACGAGCAGTACTTC.

The chain combines TRBV6-1 with TRBJ1-6; maybe TRBD1 (6 bases). Trimming shortened V by 7 bases and J by 7 bases, and 14 bases separated the two germline ends. The CDR3 is made up of 14 amino acids. CDR1 and CDR2 (germline): MNHNS, SASEGT. The CDR3 spells CASTMAGDNSPLHF. CDR3 DNA sequence: TGTGCCAGCACCATGGCAGGGGACAATTCACCCCTCCACTTT.

The chain combines TRBV5-6 with TRBJ2-5; D might be TRBD2 (5 bases). This CDR3 spans 13 amino acids. Per the germline V gene, CDR1 is SGHDT and CDR2 is YYEEEE. V was cut by 4 bases and J by 5 bases, with 12 bases left in between. The CDR3 reads CASSREWGETQYF. The CDR3 nucleotides read TGTGCCAGCAGCCGGGAATGGGGTGAGACCCAGTACTTC.